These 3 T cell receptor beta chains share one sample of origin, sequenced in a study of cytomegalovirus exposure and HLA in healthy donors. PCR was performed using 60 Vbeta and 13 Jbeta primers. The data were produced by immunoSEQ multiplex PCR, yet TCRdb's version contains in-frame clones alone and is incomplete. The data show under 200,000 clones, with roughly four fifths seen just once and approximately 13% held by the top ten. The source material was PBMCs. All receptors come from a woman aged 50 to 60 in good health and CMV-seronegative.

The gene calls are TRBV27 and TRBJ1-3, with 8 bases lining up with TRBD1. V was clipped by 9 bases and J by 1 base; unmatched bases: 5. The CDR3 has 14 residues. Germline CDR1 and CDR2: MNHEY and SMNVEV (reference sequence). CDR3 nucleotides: TGTGCCAGTTGGACAGGGTCGTCTGGAAACACCATATATTTT. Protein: CASWTGSSGNTIYF.

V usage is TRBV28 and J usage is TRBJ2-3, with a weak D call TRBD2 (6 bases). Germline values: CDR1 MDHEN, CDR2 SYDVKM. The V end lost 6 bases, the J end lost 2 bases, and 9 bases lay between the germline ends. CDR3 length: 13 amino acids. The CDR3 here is CASSGRATDTQYF. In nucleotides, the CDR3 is TGTGCCAGCAGCGGGAGAGCCACAGATACGCAGTATTTT.

CDR3 in DNA: TGTGCCTGGAGTCGAGCGGGAGGGTACAATGAGCAGTTCTTC. It codes for CAWSRAGGYNEQFF. The chain employs TRBV30 and TRBJ2-1; TRBD2 aligns across 10 bases. In germline, CDR1 is GTSNPN, CDR2 SVGIG (reference sequence). V was pared by 2 bases and J by 4 bases, with 2 bases of the junction left unmatched. The CDR3 totals 14 residues.